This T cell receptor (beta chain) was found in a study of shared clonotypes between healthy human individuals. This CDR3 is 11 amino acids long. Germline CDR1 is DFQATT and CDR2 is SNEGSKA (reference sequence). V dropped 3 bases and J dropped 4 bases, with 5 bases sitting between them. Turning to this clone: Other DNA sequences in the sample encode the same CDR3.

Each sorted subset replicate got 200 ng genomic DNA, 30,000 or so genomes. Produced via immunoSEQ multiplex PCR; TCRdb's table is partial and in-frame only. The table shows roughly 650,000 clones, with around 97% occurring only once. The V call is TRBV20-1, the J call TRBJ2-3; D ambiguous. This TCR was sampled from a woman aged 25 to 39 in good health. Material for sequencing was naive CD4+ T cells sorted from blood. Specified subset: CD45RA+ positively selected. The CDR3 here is CSARVADTQYF. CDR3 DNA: TGCAGTGCTAGGGTAGCAGATACGCAGTATTTT.